The 14 T cell receptor beta chains listed next were all sequenced from one sample in a study of persistence of HIV-infected CD4 T cells. Sequencing used immunoSEQ version 4 in survey mode. Assay: immunoSEQ multiplex PCR; the TCRdb copy retains only in-frame clones and omits some. The profile shows 25,000 to 30,000 clones, almost 85% of them singletons. Stimulation used around 9.1 ug/mL lysate from CMV-infected fibroblasts. Sorted nonresponding memory CD4+ T cells were CD40L-negative, CD69-negative, CD45RO-high. Which antigens these TCRs recognize remains unknown. This material consisted of CD4+ T cells sorted from PBMCs after 18-hour stimulation, taken from a patient who received antiretroviral therapy. The receptors shown here come from an adult man with HIV who was CMV-seropositive.

V usage is TRBV6-5 and J usage is TRBJ1-4, with 8 bases matching TRBD1. V shed 5 bases and J 3 bases; nucleotides not matched to a gene: 2. Germline assignment: CDR1 MNHEY and CDR2 SVGAGI. The CDR3 runs to 14 residues. This CDR3 reads CASSQQGANEKLFF. CDR3 bases: TGTGCCAGCAGTCAACAGGGGGCTAATGAAAAACTGTTTTTT.

The chain carries TRBV6-2 or TRBV6-3 and TRBJ2-6, with D unclear. Trimming took off 0 bases at V and 0 bases at J, with 15 bases between the two ends. Per the germline V gene, CDR1 is MNHEY and CDR2 is SVGEGT. This CDR3 is 19 amino acids long. This chain's CDR3 is CASSYSDSRRFSGANVLTF. The CDR3, as DNA: TGTGCCAGCAGTTACTCTGACTCCCGGAGATTCTCTGGGGCCAACGTCCTGACTTTC.

This chain joins TRBV28 and TRBJ2-7; TRBD2 agrees at 9 bases. Germline V gene data show CDR1 as MDHEN and CDR2 as SYDVKM. Trimming removed 6 bases from V and 0 bases from J; junction bases left unmatched: 3. The CDR3 spans 14 residues. For the CDR3, the DNA is TGTGCCAGCAGCGCGGGGGGGAGCTCCTACGAGCAGTACTTC. It yields the protein CASSAGGSSYEQYF.

This chain joins TRBV18 and TRBJ2-2; D may correspond to TRBD1 or TRBD2 (5 bases each). The CDR3 is made up of 16 amino acids. V gave up 2 bases and J gave up 7 bases, with 17 bases separating them. Germline V gene sequence: CDR1 KGHSH, CDR2 LQKENI. The CDR3 coding sequence is TGTGCCAGCTCACCAGCGGTCGTCCGGGACGTCGGGGAGCTGTTTTTT. Translated, it gives CASSPAVVRDVGELFF.

The V and J genes are TRBV12-5 and TRBJ2-1; possible D gene TRBD2, 7 bases. V lost 0 bases and J 8 bases, leaving 11 bases between the germline ends. The CDR3 runs to 14 residues. Germline loops: CDR1 LGHNT, CDR2 FRNRAP. CDR3: CASGLVGGGDEQFF. CDR3 nucleotide sequence: TGTGCTAGTGGTTTGGTAGGGGGGGGAGATGAGCAGTTCTTC.

This chain joins TRBV5-1 and TRBJ2-7; D may be TRBD1 (6 bases). V dropped 3 bases and J dropped 0 bases, with 13 bases sitting between them. The CDR3 has 15 residues. The germline V gene has CDR1 SGHRS and CDR2 YFSETQ. Here the CDR3 DNA reads TGCGCCAGCAGCTCCTGGACAGAGAGCTCCTACGAGCAGTACTTC. This translates into CASSSWTESSYEQYF.

CDR3 bases: TGTGCCAGCAGCAAAACTAGCGGGGTGCTCACAGATACGCAGTATTTT. It translates to CASSKTSGVLTDTQYF. The rearrangement uses TRBV9 and TRBJ2-3; TRBD2 matches at 10 bases. Unmatched junction bases numbered 7, after V lost 4 bases and J lost 2 bases. Germline lookup yields CDR1 SGDLS and CDR2 YYNGEE. The CDR3 length is 16 residues.

Only one count was recorded for this clone. The chain has TRBV25-1 and TRBJ2-6; D uncertain. Germline values: CDR1 MGHDK, CDR2 SYGVNS. V was cut by 6 bases and J by 4 bases, with 7 bases left in between. The CDR3 spans 13 residues. Here the CDR3 reads CASRGGGANVLTF. CDR3 DNA sequence: TGTGCCAGCAGAGGTGGGGGGGCCAACGTCCTGACTTTC.

The genes are TRBV3-1 (or the pseudogene TRBV3-2) and TRBJ1-1; 7 bases are shared with TRBD1. Germline values: CDR1 LGHDT, CDR2 YNNKEL (reference sequence). V lost 7 bases and J lost 4; bases outside the gene matches: 12. CDR3 size: 15 residues. CDR3 in DNA: TGTGCCAGCACCAACCTGTACAGGGGACTCACTGAAGCTTTCTTT. Translation gives CASTNLYRGLTEAFF.

The chain joins TRBV4-2 to TRBJ1-1; D perhaps matches TRBD1 (5 bases). Germline V CDR1 and CDR2: LGHNA, YNFKEQ. CDR3 size: 17 residues. The V and J ends lost 4 bases and 1 base respectively, with 19 bases between them. CDR3: CASSRSTSVGQNTEAFF. DNA of the CDR3: TGTGCCAGCAGCCGTAGTACCTCCGTTGGACAGAACACTGAAGCTTTCTTT.

The chain employs TRBV18 and TRBJ1-5, with 7 bases matching TRBD1. The V segment lost 3 bases and the J segment 2 bases; nucleotides outside the gene matches: 4. From germline, CDR1 is KGHSH and CDR2 LQKENI. The CDR3 has 15 residues. CDR3 DNA sequence: TGTGCCAGCTCACCGGGACAGTTTGGCAATCAGCCCCAGCATTTT. It specifies CASSPGQFGNQPQHF.

This clone was recorded a few times. The rearrangement links TRBV4-2 to TRBJ2-3; D unresolved. Trimming cost V 2 bases and J 2 bases, with 8 bases left between them. CDR3 size: 14 residues. Germline V lookup: CDR1 LGHNA, CDR2 YNFKEQ. Here the CDR3 reads CASSQSGPTDTQYF. The DNA for the CDR3 is TGTGCCAGCAGCCAAAGTGGACCCACAGATACGCAGTATTTT.

The chain is built from TRBV10-1 and TRBJ1-2; D may be TRBD1 (5 bases). V lost 1 base to trimming and J lost 4 bases, with 25 bases between them. The CDR3 extends over 19 amino acids. Looked up from germline, CDR1 is WNHNN and CDR2 is SYGVQD (reference sequence). CDR3 region: CASSEFFPWDPDDGYGYTF. DNA of the CDR3: TGCGCCAGCAGTGAGTTTTTTCCTTGGGACCCCGATGACGGCTATGGCTACACCTTC.

V gene TRBV28 combines with J gene TRBJ1-4, with 9 bases identical to TRBD1. Losses at the gene ends were 5 bases for V and 8 bases for J; bases not matched to a gene: 12. This CDR3 contains 16 residues. Germline CDR1 MDHEN, CDR2 SYDVKM. The CDR3 sequence: CASSPLMWDRDEKLFF. DNA for the CDR3: TGTGCCAGCAGTCCACTAATGTGGGACAGGGACGAAAAACTGTTTTTT. Based on the CDR3 plus reference TRBV28 and TRBJ1-4, the full variable domain is DVKVTQSSRYLVKRTGEKVFLECVQDMDHENMFWYRQDPGLGLRLIYFSYDVKMKEKGDIPEGYSVSREKKERFSLILESASTNQTSMYLCASSPLMWDRDEKLFFGSGTQLSVL.